This T cell receptor beta chain was sequenced during a study of OX40 agonist ivuxolimab in advanced cancers. Whole-study findings and limits: It was also the case that some nonresponders had low normalized T-cell clonal expansion. CD8+ T cells showed, on average, more clonal expansion than CD4+ cells.

As to this clone: Its antigen is not known.

There are 15 residues in the CDR3. From germline, CDR1 is SNHLY and CDR2 FYNNEI. Unmatched junction bases numbered 17, after V lost 8 bases and J lost 7 bases. Generated by immunoSEQ multiplex PCR, the TCRdb table keeps only in-frame clones and is missing some. This sample has 70,000 to 95,000 clones, with about 81% found just once. The receptor was derived from an adult with an advanced solid tumor such as melanoma, head and neck, liver or kidney cancer. V is TRBV2 and J is TRBJ2-7; TRBD2 matches at 7 bases. The source was CD4+ or CD8+ T cells sorted from blood, collected in a trial of the OX40 agonist ivuxolimab. CDR3 region: CASGGASGALGEQYF. CDR3 in DNA: TGTGCCAGCGGAGGGGCTAGCGGAGCTTTAGGGGAGCAGTACTTC.